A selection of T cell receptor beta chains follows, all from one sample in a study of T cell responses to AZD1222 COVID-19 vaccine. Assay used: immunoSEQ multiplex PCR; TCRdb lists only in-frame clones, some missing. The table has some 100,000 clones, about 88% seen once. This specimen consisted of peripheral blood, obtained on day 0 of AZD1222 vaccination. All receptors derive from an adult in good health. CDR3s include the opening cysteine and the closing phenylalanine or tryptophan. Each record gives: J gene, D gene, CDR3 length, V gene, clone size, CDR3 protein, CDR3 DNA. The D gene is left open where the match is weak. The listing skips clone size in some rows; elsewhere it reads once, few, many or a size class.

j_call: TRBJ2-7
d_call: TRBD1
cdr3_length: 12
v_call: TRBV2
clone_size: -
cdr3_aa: CASRQGGIEQYF
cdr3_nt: TGTGCCAGCCGACAGGGTGGCATCGAGCAGTACTTC

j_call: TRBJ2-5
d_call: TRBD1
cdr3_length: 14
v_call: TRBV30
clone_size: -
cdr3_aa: CAWSPSRGHETQYF
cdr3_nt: TGTGCCTGGAGTCCGTCCAGGGGGCATGAGACCCAGTACTTC

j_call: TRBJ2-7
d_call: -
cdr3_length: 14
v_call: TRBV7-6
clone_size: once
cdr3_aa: CASSFRSVSSEQYF
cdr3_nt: TGTGCCAGCAGCTTTCGTAGCGTCTCATCCGAGCAGTACTTC

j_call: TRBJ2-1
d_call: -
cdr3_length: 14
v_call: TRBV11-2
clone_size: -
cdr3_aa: CASSLRGYYNEQFF
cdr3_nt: TGTGCCAGCAGCTTACGGGGTTACTACAATGAGCAGTTCTTC

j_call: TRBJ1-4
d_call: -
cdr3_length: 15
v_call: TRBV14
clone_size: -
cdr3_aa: CASSPPGGPGGKLFF
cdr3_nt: TGTGCCAGCAGCCCCCCGGGAGGGCCTGGGGGGAAACTGTTTTTT

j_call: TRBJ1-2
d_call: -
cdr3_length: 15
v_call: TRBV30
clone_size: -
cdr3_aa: CAWSVEGHQNYGYTF
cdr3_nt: TGTGCCTGGAGTGTAGAAGGACATCAAAACTATGGCTACACCTTC

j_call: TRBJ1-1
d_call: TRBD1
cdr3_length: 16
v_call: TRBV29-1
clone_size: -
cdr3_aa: CSEIRIGQGMNTEAFF
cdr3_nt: TGCAGCGAAATTCGTATAGGACAGGGTATGAACACTGAAGCTTTCTTT

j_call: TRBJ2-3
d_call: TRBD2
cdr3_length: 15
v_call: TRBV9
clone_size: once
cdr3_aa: CASSVSLLAGDTQYF
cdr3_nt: TGTGCCAGCAGCGTTAGTTTACTAGCGGGAGATACGCAGTATTTT

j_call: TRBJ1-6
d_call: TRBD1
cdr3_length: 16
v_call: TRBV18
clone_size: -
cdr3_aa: CASLPQQGARNSPLHF
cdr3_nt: TGTGCCAGCTTACCACAACAGGGGGCTCGTAATTCACCCCTCCACTTT

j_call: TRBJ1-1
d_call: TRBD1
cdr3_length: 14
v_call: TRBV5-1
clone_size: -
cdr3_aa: CASSGTGGNTEAFF
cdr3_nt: TGCGCCAGCAGCGGAACAGGGGGGAACACTGAAGCTTTCTTT

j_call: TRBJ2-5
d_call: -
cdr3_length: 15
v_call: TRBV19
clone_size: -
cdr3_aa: CASSSSSTGGETQYF
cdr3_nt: TGTGCCAGTAGTTCCTCGTCTACAGGCGGGGAGACCCAGTACTTC

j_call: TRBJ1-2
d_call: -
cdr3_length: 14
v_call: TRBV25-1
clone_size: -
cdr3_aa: CASRFSRTNYGYTF
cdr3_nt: TGTGCCAGCAGATTCAGCCGGACAAACTATGGCTACACCTTC

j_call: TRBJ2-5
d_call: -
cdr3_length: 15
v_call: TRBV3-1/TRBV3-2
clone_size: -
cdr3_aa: CASSQSDSRQETQYF
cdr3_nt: TGTGCCAGCAGCCAGAGCGACAGCCGGCAAGAGACCCAGTACTTC

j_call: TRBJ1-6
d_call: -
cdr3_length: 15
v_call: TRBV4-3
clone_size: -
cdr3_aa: CASSQAENGNSPLHF
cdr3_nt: TGCGCCAGCAGCCAAGCAGAAAATGGGAATTCACCCCTCCACTTT

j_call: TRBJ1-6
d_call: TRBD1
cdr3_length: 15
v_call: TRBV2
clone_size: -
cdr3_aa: CASSGDRGVQGALHF
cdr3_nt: TGTGCCAGCAGTGGGGACAGGGGGGTCCAAGGGGCCCTCCACTTT

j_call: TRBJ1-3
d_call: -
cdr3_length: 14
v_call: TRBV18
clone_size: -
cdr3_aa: CASSTAHSGNTIYF
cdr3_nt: TGTGCCAGCTCGACAGCGCACTCTGGAAACACCATATATTTT

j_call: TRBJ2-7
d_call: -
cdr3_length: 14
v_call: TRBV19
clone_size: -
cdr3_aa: CASSLQGRAGEQYF
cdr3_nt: TGTGCCAGTAGTCTCCAAGGTCGGGCGGGGGAGCAGTACTTC

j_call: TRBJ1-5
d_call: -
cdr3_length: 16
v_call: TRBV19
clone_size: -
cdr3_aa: CASSFLGAGGNQPQHF
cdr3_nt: TGTGCCAGTAGTTTTTTGGGGGCAGGGGGCAATCAGCCCCAGCATTTT

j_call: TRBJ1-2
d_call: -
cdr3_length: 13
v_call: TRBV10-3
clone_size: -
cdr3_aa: CAISPDGNYGYTF
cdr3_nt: TGTGCCATCAGCCCAGACGGTAACTATGGCTACACCTTC

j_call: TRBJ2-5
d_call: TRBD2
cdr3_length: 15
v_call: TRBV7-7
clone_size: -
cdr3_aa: CASSTGLADQETQYF
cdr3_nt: TGTGCCAGCAGCACTGGACTAGCGGACCAAGAGACCCAGTACTTC

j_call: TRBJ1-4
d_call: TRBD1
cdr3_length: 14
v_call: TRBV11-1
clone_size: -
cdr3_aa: CASSSGQGAEKLFF
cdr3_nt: TGTGCCAGCAGCTCGGGACAGGGTGCCGAAAAACTGTTTTTT

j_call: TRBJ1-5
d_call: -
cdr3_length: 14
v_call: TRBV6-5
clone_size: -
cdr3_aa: CASRRTNSNQPQHF
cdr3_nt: TGTGCCAGCCGTCGGACGAATAGCAATCAGCCCCAGCATTTT

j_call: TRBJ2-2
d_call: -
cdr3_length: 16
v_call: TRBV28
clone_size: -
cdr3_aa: CASGVLGRGYTGELFF
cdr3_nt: TGTGCCAGCGGTGTCTTGGGCAGGGGATACACCGGGGAGCTGTTTTTT

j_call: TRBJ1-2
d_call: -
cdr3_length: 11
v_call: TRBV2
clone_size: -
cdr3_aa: CASSDYYGYTF
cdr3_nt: TGTGCCAGCAGTGATTACTATGGCTACACCTTC

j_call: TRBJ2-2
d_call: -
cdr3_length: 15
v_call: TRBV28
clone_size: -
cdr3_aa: CASSPHTTGIGELFF
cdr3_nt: TGTGCCAGCAGCCCCCACACCACAGGGATCGGGGAGCTGTTTTTT

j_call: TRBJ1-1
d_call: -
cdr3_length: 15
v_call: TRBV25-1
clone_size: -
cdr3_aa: CASSGGVWELKGAFF
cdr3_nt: TGTGCCAGCAGCGGCGGAGTTTGGGAGCTGAAAGGAGCTTTCTTT

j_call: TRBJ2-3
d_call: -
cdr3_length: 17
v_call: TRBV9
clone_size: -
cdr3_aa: CASSVLPWAGDTDTQYF
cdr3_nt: TGTGCCAGCAGCGTTCTCCCCTGGGCAGGGGACACAGATACGCAGTATTTT

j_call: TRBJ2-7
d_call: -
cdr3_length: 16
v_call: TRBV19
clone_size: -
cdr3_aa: CASSISSWQGTYEQYF
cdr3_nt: TGTGCCAGTAGTATATCCTCTTGGCAGGGAACCTACGAGCAGTACTTC

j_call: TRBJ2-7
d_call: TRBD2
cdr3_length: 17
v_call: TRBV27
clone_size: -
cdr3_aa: CASRVGLAGAASYEQYF
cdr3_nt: TGTGCCAGCAGAGTTGGTCTAGCGGGGGCGGCTAGTTACGAGCAGTACTTC

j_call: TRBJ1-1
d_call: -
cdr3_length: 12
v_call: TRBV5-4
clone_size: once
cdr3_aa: CASSLEISEAFF
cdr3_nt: TGTGCCAGCAGCTTGGAGATTTCTGAAGCTTTCTTT

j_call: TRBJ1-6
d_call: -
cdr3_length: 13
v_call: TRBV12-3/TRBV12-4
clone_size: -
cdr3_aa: CASSTRGVSPLHF
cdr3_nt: TGTGCCAGCAGCACCCGGGGGGTCTCACCCCTCCACTTT

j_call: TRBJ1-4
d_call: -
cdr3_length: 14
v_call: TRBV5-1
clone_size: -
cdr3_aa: CASSPGHVNEKLFF
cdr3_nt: TGCGCCAGCAGTCCCGGACATGTTAATGAAAAACTGTTTTTT

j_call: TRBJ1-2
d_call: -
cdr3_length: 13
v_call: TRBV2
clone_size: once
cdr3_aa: CASSDDRNYGYTF
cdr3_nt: TGTGCCAGCAGCGATGACAGGAACTATGGCTACACCTTC

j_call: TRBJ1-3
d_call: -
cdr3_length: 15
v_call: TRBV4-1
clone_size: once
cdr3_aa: CASSPGRSSGNTIYF
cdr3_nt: TGCGCCAGCAGCCCGGGACGCAGCTCTGGAAACACCATATATTTT

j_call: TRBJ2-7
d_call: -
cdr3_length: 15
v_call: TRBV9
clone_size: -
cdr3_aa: CASSVVPGSHYEQYF
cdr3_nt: TGTGCCAGCAGCGTAGTACCGGGGAGCCATTACGAGCAGTACTTC

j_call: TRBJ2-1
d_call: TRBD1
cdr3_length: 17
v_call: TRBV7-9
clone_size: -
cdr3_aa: CASSRLGDRNPYNEQFF
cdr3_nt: TGTGCCAGCAGCCGATTAGGGGACAGGAATCCCTACAATGAGCAGTTCTTC

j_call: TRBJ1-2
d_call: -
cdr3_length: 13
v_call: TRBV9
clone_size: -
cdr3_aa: CASSETENYGYTF
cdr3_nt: TGTGCCAGCAGCGAGACAGAGAACTATGGCTACACCTTC

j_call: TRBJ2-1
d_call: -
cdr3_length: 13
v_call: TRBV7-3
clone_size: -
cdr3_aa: CASSLTWDTAQFF
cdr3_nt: TGTGCCAGCAGCTTAACCTGGGACACCGCTCAGTTCTTC

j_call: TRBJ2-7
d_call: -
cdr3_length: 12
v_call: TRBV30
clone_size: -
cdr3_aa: CAWSVPGWEQYF
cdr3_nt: TGTGCCTGGAGTGTACCGGGGTGGGAGCAGTACTTC

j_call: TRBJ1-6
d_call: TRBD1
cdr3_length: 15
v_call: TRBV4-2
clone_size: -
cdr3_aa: CASSTQDRGDSPLHF
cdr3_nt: TGTGCCAGCAGCACCCAGGACAGGGGGGATTCACCCCTCCACTTT

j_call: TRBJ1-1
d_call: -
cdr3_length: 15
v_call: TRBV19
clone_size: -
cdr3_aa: CASSGQTPGLGEAFF
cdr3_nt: TGTGCCAGTAGCGGACAGACACCGGGGCTAGGTGAAGCTTTCTTT

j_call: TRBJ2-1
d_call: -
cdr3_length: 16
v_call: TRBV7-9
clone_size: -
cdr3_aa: CASTPGDRGLYNEQFF
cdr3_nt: TGTGCCAGCACCCCCGGCGACCGGGGATTGTACAATGAGCAGTTCTTC

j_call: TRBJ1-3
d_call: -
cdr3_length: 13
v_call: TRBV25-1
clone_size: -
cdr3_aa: CASSRISGNTIYF
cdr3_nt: TGTGCCAGCAGCAGGATTTCTGGAAACACCATATATTTT

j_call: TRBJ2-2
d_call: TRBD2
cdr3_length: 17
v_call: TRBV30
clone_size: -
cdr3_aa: CAWSVSLAGGPGGELFF
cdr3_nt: TGTGCCTGGAGTGTTTCACTAGCGGGAGGGCCAGGCGGGGAGCTGTTTTTT

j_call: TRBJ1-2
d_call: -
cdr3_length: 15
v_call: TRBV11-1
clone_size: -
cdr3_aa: CASSLDPQDVGGYTF
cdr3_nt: TGTGCCAGCAGCTTAGACCCGCAGGACGTAGGGGGCTACACCTTC

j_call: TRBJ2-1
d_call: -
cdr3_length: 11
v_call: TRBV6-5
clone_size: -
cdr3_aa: CASSYSTGQFF
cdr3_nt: TGTGCCAGCAGTTACTCGACAGGACAGTTCTTC

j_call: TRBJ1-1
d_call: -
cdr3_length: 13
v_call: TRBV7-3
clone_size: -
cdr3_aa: CASSLTGGETGFF
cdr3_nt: TGTGCCAGCAGCTTAACAGGGGGGGAAACCGGATTCTTT

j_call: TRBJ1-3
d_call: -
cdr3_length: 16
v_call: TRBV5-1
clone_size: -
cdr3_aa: CASSLAGTNSGNTIYF
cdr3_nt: TGCGCCAGCAGCTTGGCGGGCACTAACTCTGGAAACACCATATATTTT

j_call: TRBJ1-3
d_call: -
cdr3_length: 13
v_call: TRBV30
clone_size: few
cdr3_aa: CAWSLVSGNTIYF
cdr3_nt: TGTGCCTGGAGTTTAGTCTCTGGAAACACCATATATTTT

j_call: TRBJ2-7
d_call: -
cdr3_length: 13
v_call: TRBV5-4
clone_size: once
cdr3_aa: CASSLDRAYEQYF
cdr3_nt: TGTGCCAGCAGCTTAGACAGAGCCTACGAGCAGTACTTC

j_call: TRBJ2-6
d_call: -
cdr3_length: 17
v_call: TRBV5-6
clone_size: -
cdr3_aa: CASSPLGGLSGANVLTF
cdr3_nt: TGTGCCAGCAGCCCCCTGGGGGGCCTCTCTGGGGCCAACGTCCTGACTTTC

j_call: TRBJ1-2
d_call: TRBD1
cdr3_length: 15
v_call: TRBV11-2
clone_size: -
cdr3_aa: CASSSTGGAVYGYTF
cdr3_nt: TGTGCCAGCAGCTCAACAGGGGGCGCCGTCTATGGCTACACCTTC

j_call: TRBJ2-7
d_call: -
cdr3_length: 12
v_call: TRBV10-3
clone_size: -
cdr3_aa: CAISESPGEQYF
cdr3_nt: TGTGCCATCAGTGAGTCTCCGGGGGAGCAGTACTTC

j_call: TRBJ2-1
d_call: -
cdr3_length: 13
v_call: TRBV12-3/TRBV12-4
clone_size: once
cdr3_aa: CASSMDFYNEQFF
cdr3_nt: TGTGCCAGCAGTATGGACTTCTACAATGAGCAGTTCTTC

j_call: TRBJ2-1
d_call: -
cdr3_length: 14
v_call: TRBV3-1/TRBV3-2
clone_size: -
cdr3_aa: CASAAGTSYNEQFF
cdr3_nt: TGTGCCAGCGCCGCCGGGACCTCCTACAATGAGCAGTTCTTC

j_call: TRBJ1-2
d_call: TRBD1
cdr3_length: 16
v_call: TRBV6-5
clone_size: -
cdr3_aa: CASSYSPTDRENGYTF
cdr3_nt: TGTGCCAGCAGTTACTCGCCCACGGACAGGGAAAATGGCTACACCTTC

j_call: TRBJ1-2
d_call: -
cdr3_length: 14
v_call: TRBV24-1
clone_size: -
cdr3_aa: CATSDPGQFYGYTF
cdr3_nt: TGTGCCACCAGTGACCCCGGGCAGTTCTATGGCTACACCTTC